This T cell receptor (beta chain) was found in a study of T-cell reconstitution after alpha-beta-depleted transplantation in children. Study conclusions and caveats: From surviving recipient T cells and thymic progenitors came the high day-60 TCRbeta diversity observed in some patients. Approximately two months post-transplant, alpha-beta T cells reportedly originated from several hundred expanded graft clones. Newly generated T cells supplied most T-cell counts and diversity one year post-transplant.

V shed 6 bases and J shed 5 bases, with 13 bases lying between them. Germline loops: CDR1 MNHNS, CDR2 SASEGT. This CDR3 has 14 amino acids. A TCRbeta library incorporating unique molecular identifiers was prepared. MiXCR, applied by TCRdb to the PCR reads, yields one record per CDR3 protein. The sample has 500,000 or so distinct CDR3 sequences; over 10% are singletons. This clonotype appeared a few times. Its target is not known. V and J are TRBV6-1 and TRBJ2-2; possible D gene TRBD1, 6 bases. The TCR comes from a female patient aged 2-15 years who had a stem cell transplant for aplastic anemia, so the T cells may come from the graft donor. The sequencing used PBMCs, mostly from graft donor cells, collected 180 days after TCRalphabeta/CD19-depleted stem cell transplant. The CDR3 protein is CASRRRQGTGELFF. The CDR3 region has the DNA TGTGCCAGCAGAAGACGCCAGGGGACCGGGGAGCTGTTTTTT.